A selection of T cell receptor beta chains follows, all from one sample in a study of STAT3 mutations in large granular lymphocyte leukemia. The data were produced by immunoSEQ multiplex PCR, yet TCRdb's version contains in-frame clones alone and is incomplete. The sample includes tens of thousands of clones, roughly 86% seen only once; the top ten take about 12%. Sequenced sample: peripheral blood mononuclear cells. All receptors derive from a man between 60 and 75 years old with T-cell large granular lymphocyte leukemia. Some clones in this sample may be carry-over from other donors' samples. CDR3s include the opening cysteine and the closing phenylalanine or tryptophan. D genes are given only for firm matches. Rows may omit the clone size; those that give it use once, few, many or a size class.

TRBJ2-3 once TRBV7-9 - TGTGCCAGCAGCCAGCTCGGGGCGCAGTATTTT CASSQLGAQYF
TRBJ2-6 - TRBV25-1 - TGTGCCAGCAGTGCTGGGGCCAACGTCCTGACTTTC CASSAGANVLTF
TRBJ2-1 - TRBV7-9 - TGTGCCAGCAGCCAAACTACCGGGACTGAGAAGTTCTTC CASSQTTGTEKFF
TRBJ1-5 - TRBV7-2 TRBD1 TGTGCCAGCAGCTTAGGACAGGGGGCGAGTCAGCCCCAGCATTTT CASSLGQGASQPQHF
TRBJ1-2 - TRBV7-2 TRBD1 TGTGCCAGCAGCGCGGGGACAGGGGGTGCGTACTATGGCTACACCTTC CASSAGTGGAYYGYTF
TRBJ1-1 - TRBV5-1 - TGCGCCAGCAGCACCAGGGGTTGGGACACTGAAGCTTTCTTT CASSTRGWDTEAFF
TRBJ1-2 - TRBV18 - TGTGCCAGCTCGACGGTGGAGGGTGGCTACACCTTC CASSTVEGGYTF
TRBJ2-3 - TRBV19 - TGTGCCAGTAGTCGCACAGATACGCAGTATTTT CASSRTDTQYF
TRBJ1-2 - TRBV7-9 TRBD1 TGTGCCAGCAGGGGACAGGGCTACTATGGCTACACCTTC CASRGQGYYGYTF
TRBJ1-5 - TRBV5-1 - TGCGCCAGCAGCCCTGGGACAAATAGCAATCAGCCCCAGCATTTT CASSPGTNSNQPQHF
TRBJ1-1 - TRBV4-1 TRBD1 TGCGCCAGCAGCCTCCGGGACAGCTTGTCCACTGAAGCTTTCTTT CASSLRDSLSTEAFF
TRBJ2-1 - TRBV5-1 - TGCGCCAGCAGCTTGGCCGGGACGGTAAACAATGAGCAGTTCTTC CASSLAGTVNNEQFF
TRBJ2-3 - TRBV5-1 - TGCGCCAGCAGCTTGATAGCGGTCGCTAGCACAGATACGCAGTATTTT CASSLIAVASTDTQYF
TRBJ1-2 few TRBV29-1 - TGCAGCGTTGATGGGAGGACTGGCTACACCTTC CSVDGRTGYTF
TRBJ2-7 - TRBV29-1 - TGCAGCGTTGTATCCACGGCCTCCTACGAGCAGTACTTC CSVVSTASYEQYF
TRBJ2-1 - TRBV7-9 - TGTGCCAGCAGCTTGCAGGGAATATGGCAGTTCTTC CASSLQGIWQFF
TRBJ1-2 - TRBV4-3 - TGCGCCAGCAGCCAAGGGACCTACTATGGCTACACCTTC CASSQGTYYGYTF
TRBJ2-1 - TRBV6-1 - TGTGCCAGCAGTGAAGCCCCCAGCGGGTATGAGCAGTTCTTC CASSEAPSGYEQFF
TRBJ1-2 - TRBV27 - TGTGCCAGCAGTTTATCGATTGGGGCAGCCAATGGCTACACCTTC CASSLSIGAANGYTF
TRBJ1-4 - TRBV7-9 - TGTGCCAGCAGCCTGGACACCGCAACTAATGAAAAACTGTTTTTT CASSLDTATNEKLFF
TRBJ2-7 - TRBV5-1 TRBD1 TGCGCCAGCAGCCCCTGGGACAGGGAATACGAGCAGTACTTC CASSPWDREYEQYF
TRBJ2-4 - TRBV4-1 - TGCGCCAGCAGCCACCAGGGCGCCAAAAACATTCAGTACTTC CASSHQGAKNIQYF
TRBJ1-5 - TRBV6-5 - TGTGCCAGCAGTTACGCCCGAGGGGGGGGACAGCCCCAGCATTTT CASSYARGGGQPQHF
TRBJ1-5 - TRBV4-3 - TGCGCCAGCAGCCAAGTTTTAGGGGAGGCTCAGCCCCAGCATTTT CASSQVLGEAQPQHF
TRBJ1-6 - TRBV30 - TGTGCCTGGAGTGTCGGTGTGGGGAATTCACCCCTCCACTTT CAWSVGVGNSPLHF